Following are 17 T cell receptor beta chains from one sample sequenced in a study of spatial heterogeneity in lung cancer. Their recognized antigens are unknown. Regarding time point: sample taken at primary tumor resection. Findings and limits, study-wide: Tumor mutation counts were tracked by expanded intratumoral alpha and beta TCR counts.

From the 5' RACE reads, TCRdb called clonotypes with MiXCR, one entry per CDR3 protein. The table shows about 12,000 distinct CDR3 sequences, with 5.1% occurring only once. Sequenced material: lung tumor tissue, taken at surgery. These receptors were taken from a male donor with early-stage non-small cell lung cancer.

Details on this clonotype: This may be a read error, as it is one base from a much larger clone. This beta chain is an off-target read within a library intended for alpha chains, so its frequency means little. V usage is TRBV4-1 and J usage is TRBJ2-3; D not certain. The CDR3 has 13 amino acids. Germline assignment: CDR1 MGHRA and CDR2 YSYEKL. The CDR3 DNA is TGCGCCAACAGCCACCCTCCGGGAGATACGCAGTATTTT. It translates to CANSHPPGDTQYF.

This clonotype counts as medium-sized. Little can be read into the size of this beta chain, an off-target read in a library designed for alpha chains. The chain carries TRBV6-6 and TRBJ2-5; D may correspond to TRBD1 or TRBD2 (5 bases each). The V end lost 6 bases, the J end lost 4 bases, and 12 bases lay between the germline ends. This CDR3 is built from 13 residues. Germline values: CDR1 MNHNY, CDR2 SVGAGI (reference sequence). The CDR3 nucleotides are TGTGCCAGCAGCCATCGGGACCGAGAGACCCAGTACTTC. This sequence encodes CASSHRDRETQYF.

The sample holds many counts of this clonotype. The library was designed around alpha chains, so this beta chain is a stray read whose abundance carries little weight. The chain carries TRBV15 and TRBJ2-3; 7 positions match TRBD1. Germline V gene data show CDR1 as LNHNV and CDR2 as YYDKDF (reference sequence). V dropped 4 bases and J dropped 0; count of bases not matched to a gene: 10. This CDR3 region has 17 residues. The CDR3 is CATSINRGRISTDTQYF. CDR3 nucleotides: TGTGCCACCAGCATTAACAGGGGACGGATAAGCACAGATACGCAGTATTTT.

Many counts were recorded for this clonotype. This beta chain is an unintended read in a library built for alpha chains; its size means little. The genes are TRBV3-1 and TRBJ1-2; TRBD1 matches 10 bases. The CDR3 is made up of 14 amino acids. Germline CDR1 reads LGHDT; CDR2 reads YNNKEL (reference sequence). V gave up 7 bases and J gave up 6 bases; unmatched junction bases: 8. The CDR3 DNA reads TGTGCCAGCACCCCGGGACAGGGGATTGATGGCTACACCTTC. Amino acid sequence: CASTPGQGIDGYTF.

A note on this clonotype: The library was built for alpha chains, so this beta chain is an off-target read and its size means little. The rearrangement uses TRBV7-9 and TRBJ1-4, with D unresolved. The DNA end is a closer match to TRBJ2-2, so the J assignment may be wrong. Germline CDR1 reads SEHNR; CDR2 reads FQNEAQ (reference sequence). The CDR3 sequence is 12 residues long. This chain's CDR3 is CASSLENRELFF. In DNA form, the CDR3 reads TGTGCCAGCAGCTTAGAGAACAGGGAGCTGTTTTTT.

This clonotype occurred many times. With the library built for alpha chains, this beta chain is off target and its frequency is not meaningful. The V call is TRBV20-1, the J call TRBJ1-5; no definite D call. This CDR3 spans 14 amino acids. V dropped 3 bases and J dropped 1 base, with 10 bases sitting between them. Germline V gene sequence: CDR1 DFQATT, CDR2 SNEGSKA (reference sequence). The CDR3: CSASLSLSNQPQHF. CDR3 DNA: TGCAGTGCTAGTCTTTCTCTAAGCAATCAGCCCCAGCATTTT.

At least ten counts were recorded for this clonotype. This beta chain is a stray sequence in a library constructed for alpha chains; its clone size is not meaningful. CDR3 amino acids: CASSPGPPPEAFF. The CDR3, as DNA: TGTGCCAGCAGTCCGGGACCGCCGCCTGAAGCTTTCTTT. The chain joins TRBV11-2 to TRBJ1-1; perhaps TRBD1 as D (5 bases). CDR3 length equals 13 residues. Per the germline V gene, CDR1 is SGHAT and CDR2 is FQNNGV. V shed 6 bases and J shed 6 bases, with 14 bases lying between them.

This clonotype turned up a few times. Because the library targeted alpha chains, this beta chain is an off-target read whose size means little. This rearrangement joins TRBV5-4 to TRBJ2-3, with TRBD2 matching 12 bases. CDR1 is SGHNT, CDR2 YYREEE, per germline (reference sequence). J gave up 2 bases and V 1 base, and 5 bases lay outside the gene matches. CDR3 size: 17 residues. CDR3 sequence: CASSLKLAGGITDTQYF. CDR3 nucleotides: TGTGCCAGCAGCTTGAAGCTAGCGGGGGGGATCACAGATACGCAGTATTTT.

This clonotype was seen ten or more times. This beta chain turned up in a library designed for alpha chains; as an off-target read, its abundance says little. The gene calls are TRBV5-1 and TRBJ1-4, with D possibly being TRBD1 (5 bases). V gave up 3 bases and J gave up 3 bases, with 12 bases separating them. Germline V gene sequence: CDR1 SGHRS, CDR2 YFSETQ. The CDR3 covers 15 residues. The CDR3: CASSSYQGSNEKLFF. The DNA of the CDR3 is TGCGCCAGCAGCTCCTACCAGGGCTCTAATGAAAAACTGTTTTTT. The full variable domain, its missing parts supplied by reference TRBV5-1 and TRBJ1-4, is KAGVTQTPRYLIKTRGQQVTLSCSPISGHRSVSWYQQTPGQGLQFLFEYFSETQRNKGNFPGRFSGRQFSNSRSEMNVSTLELGDSALYLCASSSYQGSNEKLFFGSGTQLSVL.

In its sample, this clonotype was seen many times. With the library built for alpha chains, this beta chain is off target and its frequency is not meaningful. This chain uses TRBV6-2 or TRBV6-3 with TRBJ1-5; D call uncertain. V gave up 6 bases and J gave up 1 base, with 10 bases separating them. Germline V gene sequence: CDR1 MNHEY, CDR2 SVGEGT. The CDR3 consists of 14 residues. The CDR3, as DNA: TGTGCCAGCAGCCCAGCCCACAGCAATCAGCCCCAGCATTTT. It translates to CASSPAHSNQPQHF.

This clonotype has a count of ten or more. This beta chain slipped into a library made for alpha chains as a stray read, so its size is not meaningful. This rearrangement joins TRBV20-1 to TRBJ2-7, with D possibly called TRBD1 or TRBD2 (5 bases each). V gave up 6 bases and J gave up 3 bases, with 12 bases separating them. The CDR3 consists of 12 residues. The V gene's germline CDR1 is DFQATT and CDR2 SNEGSKA (reference sequence). In DNA, the CDR3 is TGCAGTGCGTGGGGGTCGTTCTACGAGCAGTACTTC. Encoded protein: CSAWGSFYEQYF.

There are many counts of this clonotype. The size of this beta chain means little, since it is a stray read in a library made for alpha chains. The chain joins TRBV4-3 to TRBJ1-6, with D uncertain. The CDR3 length is 13 residues. Germline values: CDR1 LGHNA, CDR2 YSLEER. Trimming cost V 1 base and J 13 bases, with 11 bases left between them. The CDR3 loop reads CASSQVRDRPLHF. The CDR3 DNA is TGCGCCAGCAGCCAAGTAAGGGATCGGCCCCTCCACTTT.

This clonotype was seen repeatedly, ten times or more. Within a library made for alpha chains, this beta chain is off target, and its count is uninformative. CDR3 DNA: TGCAGTGCTCCCGGGACAGGAGGCCCCCGATACAATGAGCAGTTCTTC. The encoded protein is CSAPGTGGPRYNEQFF. This chain joins TRBV20-1 and TRBJ2-1, with 8 bases fitting TRBD1. Germline V gene sequence: CDR1 DFQATT, CDR2 SNEGSKA (reference sequence). Unmatched junction bases numbered 13, after V lost 5 bases and J lost 4 bases. The CDR3 has 16 amino acids.

Many counts were recorded for this clonotype. A library made for alpha chains picked up this beta chain off target, so its size means little. The chain couples TRBV6-6 to TRBJ1-4; D is perhaps TRBD1 (6 bases). Looked up from germline, CDR1 is MNHNY and CDR2 is SVGAGI (reference sequence). The CDR3 has 15 amino acids. Trimming cost V 2 bases and J 1 base, with 8 bases left between them. DNA for the CDR3: TGTGCCAGCAGTTACGGACAGCTAACTAATGAAAAACTGTTTTTT. Amino acids: CASSYGQLTNEKLFF.

As for this clonotype: A much larger clone lies one base from this, so it may be a read error. This beta chain is a stray sequence in a library constructed for alpha chains; its clone size is not meaningful. The V call is TRBV5-1, the J call TRBJ2-3, with D perhaps TRBD2 (5 bases). The CDR3 spans 15 residues. Germline CDR1 reads SGHRS; CDR2 reads YFSETQ. V lost 1 base to trimming and J lost 0 bases, with 9 bases between them. The CDR3 spells CASSLNAGSTDTQYF. As DNA, the CDR3 is TGCGCCAGCAGCTTGAATGCGGGCAGCACAGATACGCAGTATTTT.

This clonotype was observed at least ten times. This beta chain came through as a stray read in a library set up for alpha chains, and its size says little. This chain links TRBV12-3 or TRBV12-4 with TRBJ2-7, with D uncertain. Trimming cost V 3 bases and J 5 bases, with 8 bases left between them. The CDR3 consists of 12 residues. This chain's CDR3 is CASSFYRDEQYF. As DNA, the CDR3 is TGTGCCAGCAGTTTTTATAGGGACGAGCAGTACTTC.

This clonotype was seen at least ten times. This beta chain slipped into a library made for alpha chains as a stray read, so its size is not meaningful. The rearrangement joins TRBV21-1 to TRBJ2-5; TRBD1, the D gene given by the table, was not confirmed from the DNA. TRBV21-1 is tagged as a pseudogene. This CDR3 comprises 15 residues. The CDR3 sequence: CASSKVRECQETQYF. CDR3 bases: TGTGCCAGCAGCAAAGTCCGGGAATGCCAAGAGACCCAGTACTTC.